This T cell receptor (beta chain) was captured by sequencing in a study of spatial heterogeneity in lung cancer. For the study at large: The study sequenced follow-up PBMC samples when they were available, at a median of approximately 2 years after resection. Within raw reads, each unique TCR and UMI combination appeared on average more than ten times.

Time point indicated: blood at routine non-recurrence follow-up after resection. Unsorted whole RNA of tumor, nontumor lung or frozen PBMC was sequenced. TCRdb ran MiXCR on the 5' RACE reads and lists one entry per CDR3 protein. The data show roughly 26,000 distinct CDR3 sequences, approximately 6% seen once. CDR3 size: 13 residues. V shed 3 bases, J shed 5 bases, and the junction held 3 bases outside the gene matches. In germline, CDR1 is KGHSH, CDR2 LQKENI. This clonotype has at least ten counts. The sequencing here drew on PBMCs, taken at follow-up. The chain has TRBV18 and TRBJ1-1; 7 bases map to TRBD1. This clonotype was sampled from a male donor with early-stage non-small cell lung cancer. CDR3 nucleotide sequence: TGTGCCAGCTCACCTGGACAGGTAACTGAAGCTTTCTTT. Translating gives CASSPGQVTEAFF.